The clone carrying this T cell receptor (beta chain) was seen many times. TCRdb reanalysed the 5' RACE reads using MiXCR and keeps one entry per CDR3 protein. The table has approximately 60,000 distinct CDR3 sequences, 4.1% seen once. This record comes from a study of neurological immune-mediated disorders. Germline values: CDR1 SGHVS, CDR2 FNYEAQ. The CDR3 is 13 residues long. Trimming took off 5 bases at V and 1 base at J, with 6 bases between the two ends. The sequence came from a middle-aged man with multiple sclerosis. What was sequenced was PBMCs. This chain uses TRBV7-6 with TRBJ2-4; possible D gene TRBD1, 5 bases. CDR3 in DNA: TGTGCCAGCAGCCCAGGGGCCAAAAACATTCAGTACTTC. Protein: CASSPGAKNIQYF.